This TCR beta chain came from a study of a mutant IDH1 vaccine in newly diagnosed glioma. Whole-study context: Receipt of radiotherapy, temozolomide, or both preceded the study, and most received both. Study-wide results and caveats: It seemed that pseudoprogression was not linked to changes in the top peripheral T cell clonotypes. Vaccine-induced responses were seen in about 93% of patients, spanning several MHC alleles.

The time point here: baseline, week 1 (first vaccination visit). Treatment here: pre-vaccination baseline after standard-of-care therapy. Diagnosis in the donors showed new WHO grade 3 or 4 astrocytomas that were IDH1-mutant and ATRX-lost. This CDR3 has 13 amino acids. CDR1 LNHDA and CDR2 SQIVND come from the germline V gene (reference sequence). Trimming removed 4 bases from V and 4 bases from J; junction bases left unmatched: 2. The repertoire was sequenced with immunoSEQ multiplex PCR; TCRdb's copy has only in-frame clones and lacks some. The sample has roughly 41,000 clones; roughly 90% are singletons. Comments on this clone: Its specificity is not known.

This sequence was found in a man aged 18 to 35 with glioma. Sequencing was performed on PBMCs, taken from a glioma patient treated with radiotherapy, temozolomide or both. V is TRBV19 and J is TRBJ2-7; 9 nucleotides line up with TRBD1. The CDR3 region has the DNA TGTGCCAGTAGTAACAGGGGGCGGTACGAGCAGTACTTC. Protein: CASSNRGRYEQYF.